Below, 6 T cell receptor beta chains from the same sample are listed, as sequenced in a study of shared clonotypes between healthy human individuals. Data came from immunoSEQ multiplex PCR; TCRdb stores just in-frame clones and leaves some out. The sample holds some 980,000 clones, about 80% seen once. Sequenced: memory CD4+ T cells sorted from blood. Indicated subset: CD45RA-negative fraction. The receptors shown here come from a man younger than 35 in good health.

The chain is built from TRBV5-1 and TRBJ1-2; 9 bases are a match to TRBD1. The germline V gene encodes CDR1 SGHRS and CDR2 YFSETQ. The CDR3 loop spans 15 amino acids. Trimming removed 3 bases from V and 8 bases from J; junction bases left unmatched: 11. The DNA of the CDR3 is TGCGCCAGCAGCTCCCGAACCGACAGGGGGGAAGGCTACACCTTC. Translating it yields CASSSRTDRGEGYTF.

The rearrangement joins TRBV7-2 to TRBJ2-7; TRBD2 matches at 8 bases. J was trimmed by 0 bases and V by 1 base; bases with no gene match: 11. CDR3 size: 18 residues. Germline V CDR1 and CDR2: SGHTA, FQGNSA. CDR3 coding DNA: TGTGCCAGCAGCTTAGTTCTCTCTACCGGGACTAGCTCCTACGAGCAGTACTTC. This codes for CASSLVLSTGTSSYEQYF.

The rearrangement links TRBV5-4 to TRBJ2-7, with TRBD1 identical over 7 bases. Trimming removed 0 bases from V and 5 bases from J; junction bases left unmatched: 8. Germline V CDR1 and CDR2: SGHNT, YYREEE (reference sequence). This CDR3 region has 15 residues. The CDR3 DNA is TGTGCCAGCAGCTTGGACAGGGGAAGGATCGACGAGCAGTACTTC. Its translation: CASSLDRGRIDEQYF.

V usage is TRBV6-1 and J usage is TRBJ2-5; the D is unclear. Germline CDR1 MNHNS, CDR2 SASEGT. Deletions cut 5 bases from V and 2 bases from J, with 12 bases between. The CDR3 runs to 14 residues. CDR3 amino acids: CASSLGRFQETQYF. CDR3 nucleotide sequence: TGTGCCAGCAGTCTCGGTCGATTTCAAGAGACCCAGTACTTC.

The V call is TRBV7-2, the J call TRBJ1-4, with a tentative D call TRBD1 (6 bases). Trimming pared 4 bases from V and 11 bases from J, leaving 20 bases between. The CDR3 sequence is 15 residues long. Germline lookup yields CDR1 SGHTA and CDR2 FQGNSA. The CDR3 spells CASSSDRLLWGKLFF. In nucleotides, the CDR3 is TGTGCCAGCAGCTCCGACAGGCTCCTATGGGGGAAACTGTTTTTT.

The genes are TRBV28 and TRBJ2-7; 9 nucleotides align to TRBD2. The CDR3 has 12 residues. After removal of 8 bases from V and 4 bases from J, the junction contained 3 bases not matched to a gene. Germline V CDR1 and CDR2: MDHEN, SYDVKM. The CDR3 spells CASGSGGYEQYF. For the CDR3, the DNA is TGTGCCAGCGGGAGCGGGGGGTACGAGCAGTACTTC.